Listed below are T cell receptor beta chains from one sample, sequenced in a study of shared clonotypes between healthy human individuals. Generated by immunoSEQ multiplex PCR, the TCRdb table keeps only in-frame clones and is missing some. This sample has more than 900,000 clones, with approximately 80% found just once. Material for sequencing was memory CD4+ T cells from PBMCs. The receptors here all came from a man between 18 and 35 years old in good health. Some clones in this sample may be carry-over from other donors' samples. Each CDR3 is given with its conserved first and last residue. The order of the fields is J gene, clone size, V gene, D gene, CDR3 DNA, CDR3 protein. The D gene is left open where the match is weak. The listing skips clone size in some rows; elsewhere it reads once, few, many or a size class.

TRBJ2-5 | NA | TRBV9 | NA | TGTGCCAGCAGCCCCGGAGGCGGCGAAGAGACCCAGTACTTC | CASSPGGGEETQYF
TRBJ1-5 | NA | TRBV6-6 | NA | TGTGCCAGCCGACCTGCCTACCCCGCCGATCAGCCCCAGCATTTT | CASRPAYPADQPQHF
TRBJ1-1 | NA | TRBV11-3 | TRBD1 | TGTGCCAGCAGCTTATCAGGGGGCAATACTGAAGCTTTCTTT | CASSLSGGNTEAFF
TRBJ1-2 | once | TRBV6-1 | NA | TGTGCCAGCGTTGAACGGGCGTTTGGGGGCTACACCTTC | CASVERAFGGYTF
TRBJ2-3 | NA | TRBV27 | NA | TGTGCCAGCAGGGCCCTTTCACTGGAGACAGATACGCAGTATTTT | CASRALSLETDTQYF
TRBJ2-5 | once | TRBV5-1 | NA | TGCGCCAGCAGCTTGGCTGAGGGAATAAAGACCCAGTACTTC | CASSLAEGIKTQYF
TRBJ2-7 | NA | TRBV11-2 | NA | TGTGCCAGCAGCCGTGAGGGGTTATGGTACGAGCAGTACTTC | CASSREGLWYEQYF
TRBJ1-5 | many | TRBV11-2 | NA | TGTGCCAGCAGCCCAGAGGGGGGGCATGGTCAGCCCCAGCATTTT | CASSPEGGHGQPQHF
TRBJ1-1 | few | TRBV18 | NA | TGTGCCAGCTCACGAGCTCGGGACACTGAAGCTTTCTTT | CASSRARDTEAFF
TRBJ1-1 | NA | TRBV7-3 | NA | TGTGCCAGCAGTGAACAGCTGAACACTGAAGCTTTCTTT | CASSEQLNTEAFF
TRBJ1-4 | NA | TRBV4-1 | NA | TGCGCCAGCAGCCATGGAGGGGCTAATGAAAAACTGTTTTTT | CASSHGGANEKLFF
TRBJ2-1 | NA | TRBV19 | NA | TGTGCCAGTAGAAGGGAGCCCGGAGGTGAGCAGTTCTTC | CASRREPGGEQFF
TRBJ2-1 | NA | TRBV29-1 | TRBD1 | TGCAGCGTTGAACTAGGGGCAGGACAGGGCTGGAATGAGCAGTTCTTC | CSVELGAGQGWNEQFF
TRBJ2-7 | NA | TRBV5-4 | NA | TGTGCCAGCAGCTTGGCAGTTGGCGAGCAGTACTTC | CASSLAVGEQYF
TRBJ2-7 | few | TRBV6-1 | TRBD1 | TGTGCCAGCAGTCCGACAGGGGGGCTCTACGAGCAGTACTTC | CASSPTGGLYEQYF
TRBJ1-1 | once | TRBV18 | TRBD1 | TGTGCCAGCTCACCATTGAAGGACAGGGCCACTGAAGCTTTCTTT | CASSPLKDRATEAFF
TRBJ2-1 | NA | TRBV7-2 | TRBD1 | TGTGCCAGCAGCTTAGACAGGGGCGGCTACAATGAGCAGTTCTTC | CASSLDRGGYNEQFF
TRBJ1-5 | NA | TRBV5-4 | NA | TGTGCCAGCAGCTTGGGCGGCCCTACCAGCAATCAGCCCCAGCATTTT | CASSLGGPTSNQPQHF
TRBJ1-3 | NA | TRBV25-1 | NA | TGTGCCAGCAGTGAATACTACACTAGCTCTGGAAACACCATATATTTT | CASSEYYTSSGNTIYF
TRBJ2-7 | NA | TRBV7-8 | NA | TGTGCCAGCAGCGCGGGTAAGAGCTACTACGAGCAGTACTTC | CASSAGKSYYEQYF
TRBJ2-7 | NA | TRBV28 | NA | TGTGCCAGCAGTAGCAGAGTCTACGAGCAGTACTTC | CASSSRVYEQYF
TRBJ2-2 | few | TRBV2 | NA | TGTGCCAGCACCGGGACGGTCAACGCGAACACCGGGGAGCTGTTTTTT | CASTGTVNANTGELFF
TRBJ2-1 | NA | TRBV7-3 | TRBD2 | TGTGCCAGCACACCAGGGACTAGCGTATCCAATGAGCAGTTCTTC | CASTPGTSVSNEQFF
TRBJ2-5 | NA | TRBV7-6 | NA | TGTGCCAGCAGCTTAAGGGAGTCCCGGGGAATTGGGGAGACCCAGTACTTC | CASSLRESRGIGETQYF
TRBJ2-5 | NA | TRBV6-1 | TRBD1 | TGTGCCAGCAGTGAAGGCGGGACAGGGGAGGGGAAGACCCAGTACTTC | CASSEGGTGEGKTQYF
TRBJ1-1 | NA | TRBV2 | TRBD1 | TGTGCCAGCGTAGGACAGGACTATTCGAAAGCTTTCTTT | CASVGQDYSKAFF
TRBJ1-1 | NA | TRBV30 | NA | TGTGCCCGGCGGGGGATGAACACTGAAGCTTTCTTT | CARRGMNTEAFF
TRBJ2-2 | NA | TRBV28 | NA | TGTGCCAGCAGTCCCAATCGGGCCCCTGGAGTCCAGCTGTTTTTT | CASSPNRAPGVQLFF
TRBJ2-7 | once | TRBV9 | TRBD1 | TGTGCCAGCAGCTCGGGACAGGGTGCCTACGAGCAGTACTTC | CASSSGQGAYEQYF
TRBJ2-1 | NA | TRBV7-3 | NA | TGTGCCAGCAGCTTAAATCTCAATGAGCAGTTCTTC | CASSLNLNEQFF
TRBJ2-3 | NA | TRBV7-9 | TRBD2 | TGTGCCAGCAGCTTGGCGGGAGGGGCAGATACGCAGTATTTT | CASSLAGGADTQYF
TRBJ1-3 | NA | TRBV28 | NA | TGTGCCAGCAGTTTAACAGGTTTCTCTGGAAACACCATATATTTT | CASSLTGFSGNTIYF
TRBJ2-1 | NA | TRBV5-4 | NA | TGTGCCAGCAGCTTGCCGGGGTTCAATGAGCAGTTCTTC | CASSLPGFNEQFF
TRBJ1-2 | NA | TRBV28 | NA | TGTGCCAGCAGTTTAAGTGCAAGGGGTGGCTACACCTTC | CASSLSARGGYTF
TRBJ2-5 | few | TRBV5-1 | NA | TGCGCCAGCAGCCCTTCCAGCGGAGCAGAGACCCAGTACTTC | CASSPSSGAETQYF
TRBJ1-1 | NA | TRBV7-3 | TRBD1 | TGTGCCAGCAGCTCTACAGGGGGCGGGAACGCTGAAGCTTTCTTT | CASSSTGGGNAEAFF
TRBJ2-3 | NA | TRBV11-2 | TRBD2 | TGTGCCAGCAGCTTAGGACTAGCGGGATCCATAGATACGCAGTATTTT | CASSLGLAGSIDTQYF
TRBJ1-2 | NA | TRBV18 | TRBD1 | TGTGCCAGCTCAAAAGGGACAGGGGCTTATGGCTACACCTTC | CASSKGTGAYGYTF
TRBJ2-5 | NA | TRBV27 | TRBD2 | TGTGCCAGCAGTACCATACTAGCGGGACCCCTAGAGACCCAGTACTTC | CASSTILAGPLETQYF
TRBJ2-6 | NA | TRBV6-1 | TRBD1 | TGTGCCAGCAGGCCACAGGGGGCTGGGGCCAACGTCCTGACTTTC | CASRPQGAGANVLTF
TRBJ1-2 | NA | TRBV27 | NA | TGTGCCAGCAGTTTATTAAGGGGTAAGAGGGCAAGTGGCTACACCTTC | CASSLLRGKRASGYTF
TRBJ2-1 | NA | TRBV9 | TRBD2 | TGTGCCAGCAGCAGAGGACTAGCGTCAAATAATGAGCAGTTCTTC | CASSRGLASNNEQFF
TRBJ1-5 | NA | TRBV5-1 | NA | TGCGCCAGCAGCGCACAGGGCAGTCAGCCCCAGCATTTT | CASSAQGSQPQHF
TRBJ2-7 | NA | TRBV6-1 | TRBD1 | TGTGCCAGCCGGGACAGGCCCGGTGGACTCTACGAGCAGTACTTC | CASRDRPGGLYEQYF
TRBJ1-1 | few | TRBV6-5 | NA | TGTGCCAGCACGGGTTGGACTGAAGCTTTCTTT | CASTGWTEAFF
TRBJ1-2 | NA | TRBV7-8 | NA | TGTGCCAGCAGCTCGCAGGGACCCGCTAACTATGGCTACACCTTC | CASSSQGPANYGYTF
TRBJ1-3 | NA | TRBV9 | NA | TGTGCCAGCAGCGCCGGACAGTTCTTCTCTGGAAACACCATATATTTT | CASSAGQFFSGNTIYF
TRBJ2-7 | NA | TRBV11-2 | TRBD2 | TGCGCCAGCAGCCAAGGACTAGCGGGGCAGGGGCAGTACTTC | CASSQGLAGQGQYF
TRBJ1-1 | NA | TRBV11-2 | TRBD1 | TGTGCCAGCAGCTCCGGACAGGGGGCTGAAGCTTTCTTT | CASSSGQGAEAFF
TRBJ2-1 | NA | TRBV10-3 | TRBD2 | TGTGCCATCAGTGAGGGACTAGCGGGGGCAGAGCAGTTCTTC | CAISEGLAGAEQFF
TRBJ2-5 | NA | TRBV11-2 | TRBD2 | TGTGCCAGCAGCTTAGACCTCCGACTAGCGGGGTACCAAGAGACCCAGTACTTC | CASSLDLRLAGYQETQYF
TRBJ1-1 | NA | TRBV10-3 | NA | TGTGCCATCAGTGAGTCGGCAGGGAGTGATACTGAAGCTTTCTTT | CAISESAGSDTEAFF
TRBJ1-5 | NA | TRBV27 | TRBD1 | TGTGCCAGCAGCGCTCGGACAGGGGGACCAGCCCGATTGGCTCAGCCCCAGCATTTT | CASSARTGGPARLAQPQHF
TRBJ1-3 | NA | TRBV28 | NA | TGTGCCAGCAGTTTTCCCTCCGACAGATTGCGCTCTGGAAACACCATATATTTT | CASSFPSDRLRSGNTIYF
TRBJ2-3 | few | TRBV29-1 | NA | TGCAGCGTTGATAGCGGCACAGATACGCAGTATTTT | CSVDSGTDTQYF